The 25 T cell receptor beta chains reported below all come from one sample, sequenced in a study of T cells after yellow fever vaccination. Each CDR3 protein gets one entry after TCRdb re-called the 5' RACE reads with MiXCR. The sample records about 42,000 distinct CDR3 sequences, 5.5% to 8% being singletons. Sequenced here: PBMCs, either bulk or a sorted T-cell subset (CD4+, CD8+, memory, or dextramer-sorted; not recorded which), sampled 45 days after the yellow fever booster vaccination. These receptor sequences come from a man aged 25-45 years who received the YFV17D yellow fever vaccine.

This rearrangement joins TRBV3-1 to TRBJ2-7, with D possibly being TRBD1 (5 bases). The CDR3 covers 13 residues. Trimming pared 5 bases from V and 0 bases from J, leaving 8 bases between. Germline V gives CDR1 LGHDT, CDR2 YNNKEL (reference sequence). CDR3 sequence: CASSEDTSYEQYF. CDR3 bases: TGTGCCAGCAGCGAGGACACCTCCTACGAGCAGTACTTC.

This clonotype was observed at least ten times. V gene TRBV7-2 combines with J gene TRBJ2-5; possibly TRBD1 for D (8 bases). The V gene's germline CDR1 is SGHTA and CDR2 FQGNSA. The CDR3 length is 13 residues. The germline V and J ends were trimmed by 7 bases and 4 bases, with 13 bases remaining between them. As DNA, the CDR3 is TGTGCCAGCAACAGGGGGGGGGCAGAGACCCAGTACTTC. Its translation is CASNRGGAETQYF.

This clonotype has ten or more counts. V and J are TRBV12-3 or TRBV12-4 and TRBJ2-4, with TRBD2 as a possible D gene (6 bases). The ends were cut back, 6 bases at V and 0 bases at J, with 15 bases in the middle. The CDR3 is 16 residues long. CDR3 sequence reads: CASSLVAGLAKNIQYF. DNA for the CDR3: TGTGCCAGCAGCCTAGTTGCGGGACTAGCCAAAAACATTCAGTACTTC.

A few counts support this clonotype. The chain uses TRBV29-1 and TRBJ2-3; 11 bases align to TRBD2. The germline V gene has CDR1 SQVTM and CDR2 ANQGSEA. After removal of 1 base from V and 4 bases from J, the junction contained 4 bases not matched to a gene. This CDR3 has 15 residues. CDR3 sequence (DNA): TGCAGCGTTGAAGGATCACTAGCGGGAGCAGATACGCAGTATTTT. Translating it yields CSVEGSLAGADTQYF.

This clonotype turned up a few times. The chain links TRBV20-1 to TRBJ2-7, with D possibly being TRBD1 (6 bases). This CDR3 comprises 12 residues. Per germline, CDR1 DFQATT and CDR2 SNEGSKA (reference sequence). Trimming removed 6 bases from V and 6 bases from J, with 15 bases in between. Here the CDR3 reads CSAPPQGSEQYF. The CDR3 DNA reads TGCAGTGCGCCCCCGCAGGGGAGCGAGCAGTACTTC.

This chain links TRBV11-2 with TRBJ2-7; maybe TRBD1 (6 bases). Germline V gene sequence: CDR1 SGHAT, CDR2 FQNNGV. Trimming left V 0 bases short and J 6 bases short, with 15 bases between. There are 15 residues in the CDR3. In DNA, the CDR3 is TGTGCCAGCAGCTTAGAGGGGGAACAGGGAAGCGAGCAGTACTTC. This gives the protein CASSLEGEQGSEQYF.

In this sample, this clonotype turned up many times. The chain couples TRBV6-1 to TRBJ2-1; possible D gene TRBD2, 6 bases. The CDR3 runs 13 residues. Trimming took 6 bases from V and 6 from J, leaving 12 bases between them. The germline gives CDR1 MNHNS, CDR2 SASEGT. CDR3 sequence reads: CASRSGYLNEQFF. Here the CDR3 DNA reads TGTGCCAGCAGAAGCGGGTACCTCAATGAGCAGTTCTTC.

This clonotype was recorded many times. The genes are TRBV29-1 and TRBJ2-3, with D unresolved. Per the germline V gene, CDR1 is SQVTM and CDR2 is ANQGSEA. The CDR3 covers 14 residues. V lost 4 bases, J lost 0 bases, and 11 bases lay in between. The CDR3 protein is CSVAVSPSTDTQYF. For the CDR3, the DNA is TGCAGCGTTGCGGTCAGCCCGAGCACAGATACGCAGTATTTT.

The sample holds a few counts of this clonotype. V is TRBV9 and J is TRBJ2-5; 8 bases fit TRBD2. Germline trimming cut 7 bases from V and 5 bases from J; bases unmatched to any gene: 10. CDR1 and CDR2 (germline): SGDLS, YYNGEE. CDR3 length: 14 residues. This CDR3 reads CASAGGLAGETQYF. The CDR3 DNA sequence: TGTGCCAGCGCTGGGGGGCTAGCGGGTGAGACCCAGTACTTC.

The rearrangement links TRBV20-1 to TRBJ1-1; D unclear. V was clipped by 2 bases and J by 8 bases, with 12 bases between them. The CDR3 extends over 12 amino acids. The germline gives CDR1 DFQATT, CDR2 SNEGSKA (reference sequence). CDR3: CSARLPNREAFF. The CDR3 DNA follows: TGCAGTGCTAGACTCCCCAACCGCGAAGCTTTCTTT.

This clonotype was seen repeatedly, ten times or more. The V call is TRBV11-2, the J call TRBJ2-2; D gene unclear. This CDR3 is built from 13 residues. In germline, CDR1 is SGHAT, CDR2 FQNNGV. V lost 1 base to trimming and J lost 6 bases, with 6 bases between them. The CDR3 DNA reads TGTGCCAGCAGCTTAGGAGGAGCCGGGGAGCTGTTTTTT. This translates into CASSLGGAGELFF.

The chain has TRBV12-3 or TRBV12-4 and TRBJ1-2; no clear D gene. V dropped 5 bases and J dropped 2 bases, with 15 bases sitting between them. The CDR3 is 15 amino acids. The CDR3 protein is CASSPTNSGNYGYTF. DNA of the CDR3: TGTGCCAGCAGTCCGACCAACAGTGGGAACTATGGCTACACCTTC.

This clonotype was seen a few times. The chain is built from TRBV18 and TRBJ2-7; perhaps TRBD1 as D (7 bases). From germline, CDR1 is KGHSH and CDR2 LQKENI. The CDR3 runs 15 residues. Between the trimmed V and J ends, which lost 0 bases and 7 bases, there was a span of 16 bases. The CDR3 region is CASSPPGGGLGEQYF. DNA of the CDR3: TGTGCCAGCTCACCACCCGGAGGGGGCCTTGGTGAGCAGTACTTC.

This chain joins TRBV11-2 and TRBJ1-5, with a tentative D call TRBD1 (5 bases). Germline V gene data show CDR1 as SGHAT and CDR2 as FQNNGV. This CDR3 region has 14 residues. V shed 1 base and J shed 4 bases, with 8 bases lying between them. In nucleotides, the CDR3 is TGTGCCAGCAGCTTAGTGGCAGGGAATCAGCCCCAGCATTTT. This encodes CASSLVAGNQPQHF.

This rearrangement joins TRBV2 to TRBJ2-2; 8 nucleotides agree with TRBD2. The CDR3 totals 17 residues. Looked up from germline, CDR1 is SNHLY and CDR2 is FYNNEI. CDR3 amino acids: CTISLSPAGVGTGELFF. CDR3 in DNA: TGTACCATCAGTTTATCTCCAGCGGGAGTGGGCACCGGGGAGCTGTTTTTT.

This clonotype was observed a handful of times. This chain connects TRBV6-2 or TRBV6-3 to TRBJ2-2; D is ambiguous. The germline CDR1 and CDR2 sequences are MNHEY and SVGEGT. V lost 6 bases, J lost 9 bases, and 8 bases lay in between. This CDR3 spans 11 amino acids. CDR3 residues: CASSPLRELFF. CDR3 nucleotide sequence: TGTGCCAGCAGCCCTCTCAGGGAGCTGTTTTTT.

This clonotype was observed many times. The chain carries TRBV11-2 and TRBJ2-7; D is ambiguous. Trimming shortened V by 2 bases and J by 2 bases, and 13 bases separated the two germline ends. Germline V gene sequence: CDR1 SGHAT, CDR2 FQNNGV. CDR3 length: 15 residues. CDR3 bases: TGTGCCAGCAGCTTATTTGGCGGTCTGGCCTACGAGCAGTACTTC. It encodes CASSLFGGLAYEQYF.

This clonotype came up a few times. The chain couples TRBV27 to TRBJ2-5; D may match TRBD1 or TRBD2 (5 bases each). The CDR3 sequence is 14 residues long. CDR1 is MNHEY, CDR2 SMNVEV, per germline (reference sequence). V was clipped by 3 bases and J by 5 bases, with 13 bases between them. The CDR3 DNA sequence: TGTGCCAGCAGTTTCCGGGGCCCCGGGGAGACCCAGTACTTC. Encoded protein: CASSFRGPGETQYF.

This clonotype was seen a handful of times. V gene TRBV11-2 combines with J gene TRBJ2-1; 12 nucleotides line up with TRBD1. V dropped 4 bases and J dropped 7; count of bases not matched to a gene: 8. Looked up from germline, CDR1 is SGHAT and CDR2 is FQNNGV. The CDR3 is 16 residues long. DNA for the CDR3: TGTGCCAGCAGCTCCTCCGGGACAGGGGGCCGGAATGAGCAGTTCTTC. This gives the protein CASSSSGTGGRNEQFF.

The table lists this clonotype with many counts. The rearrangement uses TRBV29-1 and TRBJ2-5; no definite D call. Germline V gene data show CDR1 as SQVTM and CDR2 as ANQGSEA. Trimming cost V 7 bases and J 5 bases, with 8 bases left between them. This CDR3 is built from 10 residues. The CDR3 DNA reads TGCAGCGCTGGAAGGGAGACCCAGTACTTC. Protein product: CSAGRETQYF.

This clonotype was found a few times. The chain combines TRBV5-1 with TRBJ2-1; D is undetermined. Trimming stripped 0 bases from V and 0 bases from J, with 10 bases between. The CDR3 extends over 16 amino acids. The V gene's germline CDR1 is SGHRS and CDR2 YFSETQ. The CDR3 loop is CASSLASRSSYNEQFF. The CDR3 nucleotides read TGCGCCAGCAGCTTGGCCAGCCGATCCTCCTACAATGAGCAGTTCTTC.

This clonotype was recorded many times. The chain links TRBV12-3 or TRBV12-4 to TRBJ2-2, with 9 bases lining up with TRBD1. Trimming at V came to 6 bases and at J to 10 bases, leaving 12 bases not matched to a gene. The CDR3 consists of 15 residues. CDR3 amino acids: CASSFTGGAFSELFF. The CDR3 nucleotides read TGTGCCAGCAGCTTCACAGGGGGCGCTTTTTCGGAGCTGTTTTTT.

This clonotype was seen only a few times. This chain uses TRBV6-5 with TRBJ1-2, with 9 bases matching TRBD1. The CDR3 loop spans 15 amino acids. The J segment lost 5 bases and the V segment lost 0 bases, leaving 4 bases of the junction unmatched. CDR1 is MNHEY, CDR2 SVGAGI, per germline. The DNA of the CDR3 is TGTGCCAGCAGTTACTCACAGGGGGCGGGGTATGGCTACACCTTC. Translating gives CASSYSQGAGYGYTF.

Of note for this clonotype: This may come from a read error, since a much larger clone is one base off. The V and J genes are TRBV27 and TRBJ1-4, with 7 bases lining up with TRBD1. Near its end, the DNA agrees better with TRBJ2-2, so the J call may be wrong. This CDR3 has 16 residues. Germline V gives CDR1 MNHEY, CDR2 SMNVEV (reference sequence). CDR3 region: CASSSQLSTGRKELFF. CDR3 nucleotide sequence: TGTGCCAGCAGTTCCCAACTCTCGACAGGGCGTAAGGAGCTGTTTTTT.

The chain uses TRBV27 and TRBJ1-1, with D possibly matching TRBD1 (6 bases). Germline CDR1 reads MNHEY; CDR2 reads SMNVEV (reference sequence). The CDR3 contains 13 residues. V was pared by 0 bases and J by 11 bases, with 13 bases between. The CDR3 DNA reads TGTGCCAGCAGTTTATCTCTGGGGGCGCAGGCTTTCTTT. It encodes CASSLSLGAQAFF.